The rows below give T cell receptor beta chains drawn from one sample of a study of blood T cell repertoires in COVID-19. Some clones are missing from TCRdb's copy, which holds only in-frame ones; the method was immunoSEQ multiplex PCR. The sample contains under 200,000 clones, around 74% of which appear only once. Sequencing was carried out using peripheral blood. The receptors derive from a man in his 70s with acute or convalescent COVID-19. CDR3s include the opening cysteine and the closing phenylalanine or tryptophan. A D gene is named only where the DNA matches it firmly. Where a row states a size, it is once, few, many or the class of an expanded clone; other rows omit it.

d_call,j_call,v_call,clone_size,cdr3_nt,cdr3_aa
.,TRBJ1-1,TRBV11-2,.,TGTGCCAGCAGCTTAATGGCTGACAGGGAAGCTTTCTTT,CASSLMADREAFF
.,TRBJ1-6,TRBV19,.,TGTGCCAGTAACCCCTCGGGGGTATCTCGGAGATTCATGGATTCACCCCTCCACTTT,CASNPSGVSRRFMDSPLHF
.,TRBJ1-2,TRBV13,.,TGTGCCAGCAGTTCGACGGGTAACTATGGCTACACCTTC,CASSSTGNYGYTF
TRBD1,TRBJ2-7,TRBV6-4,few,TGTGCCAGCAGTGACTCGAGAACAGGGGGCTACGAGCAGTACTTC,CASSDSRTGGYEQYF
TRBD2,TRBJ2-7,TRBV6-2/TRBV6-3,.,TGTGCCAGCAGTTACGGGACTAGCGGGGCCCGCGAGCAGTACTTC,CASSYGTSGAREQYF
.,TRBJ2-7,TRBV6-5,few,TGTGCCAGCAGTTACGGGGGGGCTCGCACCTACGAGCAGTACTTC,CASSYGGARTYEQYF
TRBD1,TRBJ1-2,TRBV7-2,.,TGTGCCAGCAGCCCGAGGTTGGGACAGGACTATGGCTACACCTTC,CASSPRLGQDYGYTF
.,TRBJ2-7,TRBV3-1/TRBV3-2,.,TGTGCCAGCAGCCAAGTCAGGGGAAGGGAGCAGTACTTC,CASSQVRGREQYF
.,TRBJ1-2,TRBV28,.,TGTGCCAGCGCTCCGGGAAGTTCCTATGGCTACACCTTC,CASAPGSSYGYTF
TRBD1,TRBJ1-5,TRBV6-1,.,TGTGCCAGCAGTGAAAACGGACAGGGGCCCAATCAGCCCCAGCATTTT,CASSENGQGPNQPQHF
TRBD1,TRBJ1-3,TRBV7-9,.,TGTGCCAGCAGCTTTCGGACAGGGGGAAACACCATATATTTT,CASSFRTGGNTIYF
.,TRBJ2-3,TRBV28,once,TGTGCCAGCAGTCCCCCAGCGGCCACTGCAGATACGCAGTATTTT,CASSPPAATADTQYF
.,TRBJ1-4,TRBV10-3,.,TGTGCCATCAGTGCGGGAACAGGGAGTTCTGAAAAACTGTTTTTT,CAISAGTGSSEKLFF
TRBD2,TRBJ2-3,TRBV30,.,TGTGCCTGGAGTGTACCCGGGGGAGGGCCCGATACGCAGTATTTT,CAWSVPGGGPDTQYF
.,TRBJ2-7,TRBV19,.,TGTGCCAGTAGTAACCTAGGGGGTTATCCCTACGAGCAGTACTTC,CASSNLGGYPYEQYF
TRBD1,TRBJ1-1,TRBV19,.,TGTGCCAGTCAGGCCCGTCTCGGCCGGGACAGGCTAGAAGCTTTCTTT,CASQARLGRDRLEAFF
.,TRBJ1-2,TRBV27,.,TGTGCCAGCAAGACTGGAACTAACTATGGCTACACCTTC,CASKTGTNYGYTF
TRBD2,TRBJ2-5,TRBV5-1,once,TGCGCCAGCAGCTTTTGGGATAGCGGGGGGGCCGGAGAGACCCAGTACTTC,CASSFWDSGGAGETQYF
.,TRBJ1-4,TRBV4-2,once,TGTGCCAGCAGCCAAGCGGACAAAGGATGGGGTGAAAAACTGTTTTTT,CASSQADKGWGEKLFF
TRBD2,TRBJ2-5,TRBV13,.,TGTGCCAGCAGCTTAGCGGCGGGGGGGCCCCAGGAGACCCAGTACTTC,CASSLAAGGPQETQYF
.,TRBJ2-1,TRBV6-2/TRBV6-3,.,TGTGCCAGCAGTTACTCTAGCGGAGTTTACAATGAGCAGTTCTTC,CASSYSSGVYNEQFF
.,TRBJ1-1,TRBV7-9,.,TGTGCCAGCAGCTTAGTAGACCTACAAAGGGGCAGGGAAGCTTTCTTT,CASSLVDLQRGREAFF
TRBD1,TRBJ1-2,TRBV5-1,.,TGCGCCAGCAGCTTGGTAGGGGGCGAAGAAAGCTACACCTTC,CASSLVGGEESYTF
TRBD1,TRBJ1-1,TRBV5-1,.,TGCGCCAGCACCTACAGGGGTGGGAACACTGAAGCTTTCTTT,CASTYRGGNTEAFF
TRBD1,TRBJ1-6,TRBV6-5,.,TGTGCCAGCAGTTACGGACAGGGCCATAATTCACCCCTCCACTTT,CASSYGQGHNSPLHF
TRBD2,TRBJ2-7,TRBV6-1,few,TGTGCCAGCAGTGAAGCGAAGACTAGCGGGGGTCTCGAGCAGTACTTC,CASSEAKTSGGLEQYF
.,TRBJ1-1,TRBV9,.,TGTGCCAGCAGCGTAGGCCAGGGAAACGCTGAAGCTTTCTTT,CASSVGQGNAEAFF
TRBD1,TRBJ2-7,TRBV24-1,.,TGTGCCACCAGTGATGACCCAGGGACAGGGGCTAGGACGTACTTC,CATSDDPGTGARTYF
.,TRBJ1-1,TRBV3-1/TRBV3-2,once,TGTGCCAGCAGCCCAGGGGCGGGAGGCAACACTGAAGCTTTCTTT,CASSPGAGGNTEAFF
TRBD2,TRBJ2-1,TRBV24-1,.,TGTGCCACCAGTGGCGAAACCGGGACTAGCGGGAGCAGCACCTACAATGAGCAGTTCTTC,CATSGETGTSGSSTYNEQFF
TRBD2,TRBJ2-3,TRBV5-4,few,TGTGCCAGCAGCCCCCGACTAGCATTGAGCACAGATACGCAGTATTTT,CASSPRLALSTDTQYF
TRBD2,TRBJ2-7,TRBV5-1,.,TGCGCCAGCAGCGAACTAGCGGGAGCGGACGAGCAGTACTTC,CASSELAGADEQYF
TRBD2,TRBJ2-7,TRBV4-3,once,TGCGCCAGCAGCAAGACTAGCGGGTTCTCCTACGAGCAGTACTTC,CASSKTSGFSYEQYF
TRBD1,TRBJ2-2,TRBV5-4,.,TGTGCCAGCCAAACAGGGGGAAACACCGGGGAGCTGTTTTTT,CASQTGGNTGELFF
TRBD2,TRBJ2-1,TRBV5-1,.,TGCGCCAGCAGCTTGGACCCTAGCGGGGGGTACAATGAGCAGTTCTTC,CASSLDPSGGYNEQFF
TRBD1,TRBJ1-2,TRBV7-9,few,TGTGCCAGCAGCTTTGGGACAGGGTATGGCTACACCTTC,CASSFGTGYGYTF
TRBD1,TRBJ2-7,TRBV7-8,.,TGTGCCAGCAGCTTAGGACAGGGTTCGTCTTACGAGCAGTACTTC,CASSLGQGSSYEQYF
TRBD1,TRBJ1-4,TRBV24-1,.,TGTGCCACCAGTGACCCTCGGGACAGTAATGAAAAACTGTTTTTT,CATSDPRDSNEKLFF
TRBD2,TRBJ2-1,TRBV3-1/TRBV3-2,few,TGTGCCAGCAGCCAAGCTCCCCTAGCGGGGGTATACAATGAGCAGTTCTTC,CASSQAPLAGVYNEQFF
.,TRBJ1-1,TRBV5-4,.,TGTGCCAGCAGCGACAGAAGCTGGGGGAACACTGAAGCTTTCTTT,CASSDRSWGNTEAFF